This entry lists 26 T cell receptor beta chains sequenced from one sample in a study of T cell repertoires in cytomegalovirus infection. TCRdb recomputed calls from the reads with MiXCR, one row per CDR3 protein. Counted here are under 800,000 distinct CDR3 sequences, roughly a quarter occurring once; the ten biggest clones make up around 8%. Sequenced material: CD8+ T cells from PBMCs. These receptors originate from a human donor in good health (CMV status not recorded). Some clones in this sample may be carry-over from other donors' samples.

This clonotype was observed at least ten times. This CDR3 is CASSTHRGPQETQYF. The CDR3 region has the DNA TGTGCCAGCAGTACCCACAGGGGACCCCAAGAGACCCAGTACTTC. The chain has TRBV25-1 and TRBJ2-5; the match to TRBD1 covers 7 bases. CDR1 and CDR2 from the germline V gene are MGHDK and SYGVNS. The CDR3 is made up of 15 amino acids. The trim removed 5 bases at V and 1 base at J, leaving 7 bases unmatched.

The chain has TRBV6-6 and TRBJ2-1, with 9 bases matching TRBD2. Germline V gene data show CDR1 as MNHNY and CDR2 as SVGAGI (reference sequence). The CDR3 has 14 amino acids. The V and J ends lost 7 bases and 7 bases, in that order; junction bases with no gene match: 8. The CDR3 bases are TGTGCCAGCATGGGGAAGGCGGGGGGGAATGAGCAGTTCTTC. Its translation is CASMGKAGGNEQFF.

Here the CDR3 DNA reads TGCAGTGCTACGGTGACACACACTGAAGCTTTCTTT. Translated: CSATVTHTEAFF. The chain recombines TRBV20-1 with TRBJ1-1; D ambiguous. The V end was cut by 4 bases, the J end by 3 bases, with 9 bases between. CDR1 and CDR2 (germline): DFQATT, SNEGSKA (reference sequence). The CDR3 loop spans 12 amino acids.

CDR3 coding DNA: TGTGCCAGCACCGAATTGGGCACCCAAGAGGGCGGGGAGCTGTTTTTT. It specifies CASTELGTQEGGELFF. The chain is built from TRBV7-9 and TRBJ2-2; possible D gene TRBD2, 5 bases. Germline CDR1 and CDR2: SEHNR and FQNEAQ (reference sequence). V was cut by 7 bases and J by 7 bases, with 22 bases left in between. The CDR3 sequence is 16 residues long. Drawing the rest from reference TRBV7-9 and TRBJ2-2, the complete variable domain is DTGVSQNPRHKITKRGQNVTFRCDPISEHNRLYWYRQTLGQGPEFLTYFQNEAQLEKSRLLSDRFSAERPKGSFSTLEIQRTEQGDSAMYLCASTELGTQEGGELFFGEGSRLTVL.

This chain connects TRBV20-1 to TRBJ2-2; 8 nucleotides align to TRBD1. There are 13 residues in the CDR3. After removal of 6 bases from V and 5 bases from J, the junction contained 5 bases not matched to a gene. CDR1 and CDR2 (germline): DFQATT, SNEGSKA (reference sequence). CDR3 region: CSAPDRETGELFF. CDR3 nucleotide sequence: TGCAGTGCCCCGGACAGGGAGACCGGGGAGCTGTTTTTT.

This clonotype came up a few times. The chain couples TRBV14 to TRBJ2-1; D is perhaps TRBD1 (6 bases). V lost 2 bases to trimming and J lost 8 bases, with 13 bases between them. This CDR3 comprises 14 residues. CDR1 SGHDN and CDR2 FVKESK come from the germline V gene. The CDR3 DNA is TGTGCCAGCAGCCAACTTCAGGGGTGGCATGAGCAGTTCTTC. Translation: CASSQLQGWHEQFF.

There are many counts of this clonotype. V and J are TRBV7-9 and TRBJ1-5, with D unclear. Trimming pared 5 bases from V and 4 bases from J, leaving 24 bases between. CDR3 size: 18 residues. The V gene's germline CDR1 is SEHNR and CDR2 FQNEAQ (reference sequence). CDR3 loop: CASSPRGAKDPLNQPQHF. The CDR3 DNA follows: TGTGCCAGCAGCCCCCGAGGAGCCAAAGACCCCCTTAATCAGCCCCAGCATTTT.

This clonotype was recorded a few times. This sequence joins TRBV2 and TRBJ1-2; no firm D call. V lost 3 bases and J 4 bases, leaving 9 bases between the germline ends. Germline loops: CDR1 SNHLY, CDR2 FYNNEI. CDR3 size: 13 residues. CDR3 sequence reads: CASSETYPYGYTF. The CDR3 nucleotides read TGTGCCAGCAGTGAGACGTATCCCTATGGCTACACCTTC.

This clonotype occurred many times. The CDR3 here is CASSPRSGLAGPRNTGELFF. In nucleotides, the CDR3 is TGTGCCAGCAGCCCTCGGTCGGGACTAGCGGGGCCTAGGAACACCGGGGAGCTGTTTTTT. V is TRBV7-6 and J is TRBJ2-2; TRBD2 aligns across 13 bases. The CDR3 length is 20 residues. V lost 5 bases to trimming and J lost 1 base; unmatched junction nucleotides: 13. Germline values: CDR1 SGHVS, CDR2 FNYEAQ.

This clonotype has ten or more counts. This chain uses TRBV28 with TRBJ2-4; the D gene is possibly TRBD1 (5 bases). V was trimmed by 5 bases and J by 0 bases, leaving 17 bases between them. There are 17 residues in the CDR3. Germline V CDR1 and CDR2: MDHEN, SYDVKM. In DNA, the CDR3 is TGTGCCAGCAGTCCCCCGACAGAACCCTTAGCCAAAAACATTCAGTACTTC. Translation gives CASSPPTEPLAKNIQYF.

This chain connects TRBV10-1 to TRBJ2-3; possible D gene TRBD1, 5 bases. The CDR3 is made up of 14 amino acids. V was clipped by 3 bases and J by 5 bases, with 12 bases between them. The germline gives CDR1 WNHNN, CDR2 SYGVQD (reference sequence). As DNA, the CDR3 is TGCGCCAGCAGTGATAGTGGGGCCGGAGATACGCAGTATTTT. Translating it yields CASSDSGAGDTQYF.

This clonotype has more than one count but fewer than ten. The V call is TRBV28, the J call TRBJ1-5; the match to TRBD1 covers 9 bases. CDR1 and CDR2 from the germline V gene are MDHEN and SYDVKM. Trimming at V came to 5 bases and at J to 11 bases, leaving 10 bases not matched to a gene. There are 14 residues in the CDR3. In nucleotides, the CDR3 is TGTGCCAGCAGTCCAACAGGGGGCTTTGGGGCCCAGCATTTT. This sequence encodes CASSPTGGFGAQHF.

The rearrangement links TRBV6-6 to TRBJ2-7, with D hard to call. Trimming removed 7 bases from V and 6 bases from J, with 16 bases in between. The germline CDR1 and CDR2 sequences are MNHNY and SVGAGI (reference sequence). CDR3 size: 13 residues. Here the CDR3 DNA reads TGTGCCAGCATGCAGCAAGGTTGGAGCGAGCAGTACTTC. This sequence encodes CASMQQGWSEQYF.

The rearrangement joins TRBV20-1 to TRBJ1-2; 7 positions agree with TRBD1. The CDR3 totals 16 residues. Germline-derived CDR1 and CDR2 are DFQATT and SNEGSKA (reference sequence). J was trimmed by 8 bases and V by 0 bases; bases with no gene match: 15. As DNA, the CDR3 is TGCAGTGCTAGAGATCTGGGACAGCCGAGTCAGGAAGGCTACACCTTC. Translated, it gives CSARDLGQPSQEGYTF.

This chain connects TRBV20-1 to TRBJ2-1, with 10 bases matching TRBD1. CDR1 DFQATT and CDR2 SNEGSKA come from the germline V gene (reference sequence). J was trimmed by 2 bases and V by 3 bases; bases with no gene match: 7. This CDR3 comprises 16 residues. Here the CDR3 DNA reads TGCAGTGCTAGCAAAACCGGGACAGGGGCCTACAATGAGCAGTTCTTC. Its translation: CSASKTGTGAYNEQFF.

CDR3 in DNA: TGTGCCAGCAGTTCGACTAGCACCCCGGGCAATGAGCAGTTCTTC. This gives the protein CASSSTSTPGNEQFF. This chain links TRBV12-3 or TRBV12-4 with TRBJ2-1, with 7 bases matching TRBD2. J gave up 6 bases and V 4 bases, and 9 bases lay outside the gene matches. This CDR3 contains 15 residues.

The chain recombines TRBV7-9 with TRBJ2-7; 7 positions match TRBD2. The trim removed 1 base at V and 5 bases at J, leaving 8 bases unmatched. The CDR3 is 15 amino acids. Per germline, CDR1 SEHNR and CDR2 FQNEAQ (reference sequence). The CDR3 loop reads CASSLVGRGRDEQYF. The CDR3, as DNA: TGTGCCAGCAGCTTAGTAGGCCGGGGGAGGGACGAGCAGTACTTC. The full variable domain, its missing parts supplied by reference TRBV7-9 and TRBJ2-7, is DTGVSQNPRHKITKRGQNVTFRCDPISEHNRLYWYRQTLGQGPEFLTYFQNEAQLEKSRLLSDRFSAERPKGSFSTLEIQRTEQGDSAMYLCASSLVGRGRDEQYFGPGTRLTVT.

The rearrangement joins TRBV27 to TRBJ1-5, with 7 positions matching TRBD1. The CDR3 contains 14 residues. V lost 6 bases to trimming and J lost 4 bases; unmatched junction nucleotides: 6. Looked up from germline, CDR1 is MNHEY and CDR2 is SMNVEV (reference sequence). The chain's CDR3 is CASSRTGENQPQHF. CDR3 nucleotides: TGTGCCAGCAGCCGGACAGGAGAAAATCAGCCCCAGCATTTT.

CDR3 coding DNA: TGTGCCAGCAGCTCACGACAGGGGAGACGCTACGAGCAGTACGTC. Translated: CASSSRQGRRYEQYV. The V gene is TRBV11-2, the J gene TRBJ2-7; 8 nucleotides match TRBD1. Trimming removed 4 bases from V and 3 bases from J; junction bases left unmatched: 8. Germline V lookup: CDR1 SGHAT, CDR2 FQNNGV. The CDR3 covers 15 residues.

In regard to this clonotype: A much larger clone differs by one base, so this may be a read error. The chain links TRBV7-6 to TRBJ1-2; TRBD1 matches at 9 bases. This CDR3 is built from 15 residues. In germline, CDR1 is SGHVS, CDR2 FNYEAQ. V lost 1 base to trimming and J lost 10 bases; unmatched junction nucleotides: 10. The CDR3 spells CASSLGPGTGSDYTF. The CDR3 DNA reads as TGTGCCAGCAGCTTAGGGCCCGGGACAGGGAGCGACTACACCTTC. Full variable domain (outside the CDR3, taken from reference TRBV7-6 and TRBJ1-2): GAGVSQSPRYKVTKRGQDVALRCDPISGHVSLYWYRQALGQGPEFLTYFNYEAQQDKSGLPNDRFSAERPEGSISTLTIQRTEQRDSAMYRCASSLGPGTGSDYTFGSGTRLTVV.

This clonotype was recorded a few times. V gene TRBV7-3 combines with J gene TRBJ1-1; D gene ambiguous. CDR3 length: 15 amino acids. From germline, CDR1 is SGHTA and CDR2 FQGTGA. V was clipped by 5 bases and J by 1 base, with 14 bases between them. The CDR3 reads CASSRERGPNTEAFF. DNA for the CDR3: TGTGCCAGCAGCCGGGAACGGGGTCCGAACACTGAAGCTTTCTTT.

This clonotype has only a few counts. This chain uses TRBV12-3 or TRBV12-4 with TRBJ1-5, with no clear D. This CDR3 has 14 amino acids. V was pared by 3 bases and J by 1 base, with 7 bases between. The CDR3 coding sequence is TGTGCCAGCAGTTTCGCACAGAGCAATCAGCCCCAGCATTTT. As protein: CASSFAQSNQPQHF.

This clonotype has ten or more counts. The genes are TRBV6-1 and TRBJ2-7; D might be TRBD1 or TRBD2, each matching 5 bases. Trimming stripped 6 bases from V and 4 bases from J, with 25 bases between. CDR3 length: 17 residues. The germline CDR1 and CDR2 sequences are MNHNS and SASEGT. DNA of the CDR3: TGTGCCAGCAGCGTGAACGCCGGGACCGTTACCAAGTACGAGCAGTACGTC. Translating gives CASSVNAGTVTKYEQYV.

This clonotype has a handful of counts. V is TRBV28 and J is TRBJ2-2; 10 positions agree with TRBD1. CDR3 size: 17 residues. V lost 3 bases and J lost 5; bases outside the gene matches: 9. Germline-derived CDR1 and CDR2 are MDHEN and SYDVKM. The CDR3 DNA reads TGTGCCAGCAGTTTTTCTCGGGACAGGGGACTTACCGGGGAGCTGTTTTTT. Translating it yields CASSFSRDRGLTGELFF.

The chain recombines TRBV20-1 with TRBJ2-1, with 7 bases aligning to TRBD2. With 6 bases clipped from V and 8 bases from J, the junction kept 13 bases outside the gene matches. The CDR3 has 14 residues. The germline CDR1 and CDR2 sequences are DFQATT and SNEGSKA (reference sequence). CDR3 nucleotides: TGCAGTGCGATCAGGGCGGGGGAAGGGTATGAGCAGTTCTTC. This sequence encodes CSAIRAGEGYEQFF.

In the case of this clonotype: This clone may be a read error of a much larger clone one base away. The J gene is TRBJ1-2, the V gene TRBV12-3 or TRBV12-4; no firm D call. The CDR3 has 15 amino acids. The CDR3 protein is CATILEGSFNYDYTF. The DNA for the CDR3 is TGTGCCACCATTCTAGAGGGCAGCTTTAACTATGACTACACCTTC.